The rows below give T cell receptor beta chains drawn from one sample of a study of Ad26.COV2.S vaccination and SARS-CoV-2 variants. Here immunoSEQ multiplex PCR was the method, and the copy in TCRdb shows in-frame clones only, minus some. Found here are under 150,000 clones, 80% to 90% of them singletons; the top ten hold 5%. Sequences were derived from peripheral blood, sampled after recovery from COVID-19. The receptors shown here come from a human donor who had recovered from COVID-19. Both conserved end residues are trimmed from each CDR3.

v_call: TRBV27; cdr3_length: 13; cdr3_aa: ASSLTNPGGNTIY
v_call: TRBV20-1; cdr3_length: 12; cdr3_aa: SASLSAGNSPLH
v_call: TRBV7-9; cdr3_length: 13; cdr3_aa: ASSLYIGQAGELF
v_call: TRBV10-3; cdr3_length: 11; cdr3_aa: AISEGANYGYT
v_call: TRBV19; cdr3_length: 10; cdr3_aa: ASSTAPHEQF
v_call: TRBV10-3; cdr3_length: 13; cdr3_aa: AITGGLSSYNEQF
v_call: TRBV9; cdr3_length: 12; cdr3_aa: ASSVIGGGNTIY
v_call: TRBV18; cdr3_length: 14; cdr3_aa: ASSPLGQGDNYGYT
v_call: TRBV28; cdr3_length: 13; cdr3_aa: ASRVGSKPDTEAF
v_call: TRBV6-5; cdr3_length: 11; cdr3_aa: ASSYSKGYGYT
v_call: TRBV6-2/TRBV6-3; cdr3_length: 11; cdr3_aa: ASSYGGANEQF
v_call: TRBV30; cdr3_length: 12; cdr3_aa: AWRPGHITGELF
v_call: TRBV28; cdr3_length: 14; cdr3_aa: ASSLLAVVGNQPQH
v_call: TRBV28; cdr3_length: 13; cdr3_aa: ASSGPTGGTSPLH
v_call: TRBV11-2; cdr3_length: 11; cdr3_aa: ASSLGQYTEAF
v_call: TRBV30; cdr3_length: 11; cdr3_aa: AWSLQASYEQY
v_call: TRBV5-5; cdr3_length: 12; cdr3_aa: ASSFITGDYEQY
v_call: TRBV12-3/TRBV12-4; cdr3_length: 10; cdr3_aa: ATKEGANEQY
v_call: TRBV28; cdr3_length: 13; cdr3_aa: ASTPTGTGGGGYT
v_call: TRBV12-3/TRBV12-4; cdr3_length: 9; cdr3_aa: ASRVTGELF
v_call: TRBV6-5; cdr3_length: 11; cdr3_aa: ASSYSRANEQF
v_call: TRBV27; cdr3_length: 11; cdr3_aa: ASSSTGNTEAF
v_call: TRBV28; cdr3_length: 13; cdr3_aa: ASSFGRGVFPEAF
v_call: TRBV5-8; cdr3_length: 13; cdr3_aa: ASSWRGQGSQPQH
v_call: TRBV10-2; cdr3_length: 12; cdr3_aa: ASSETARSDEQF
v_call: TRBV29-1; cdr3_length: 15; cdr3_aa: SVEGHRGDPQAYEQY
v_call: TRBV6-2/TRBV6-3; cdr3_length: 12; cdr3_aa: ASSWTLGPQPQH
v_call: TRBV5-1; cdr3_length: 13; cdr3_aa: ASTLRSDVTGELF
v_call: TRBV16; cdr3_length: 14; cdr3_aa: ASSQSRRGIVREAF
v_call: TRBV12-3/TRBV12-4; cdr3_length: 8; cdr3_aa: ASSGRQQY
v_call: TRBV5-6; cdr3_length: 11; cdr3_aa: ASSLVTMREQY
v_call: TRBV9; cdr3_length: 15; cdr3_aa: ASSVFANSGLRTEAF
v_call: TRBV18; cdr3_length: 14; cdr3_aa: ASSPYGGGPTDTQY
v_call: TRBV29-1; cdr3_length: 12; cdr3_aa: SVSGSSSNQPQH